This TCR beta chain emerged from a study of OX40 agonist ivuxolimab in advanced cancers. Study-level points and caveats: Antigen specificity of clonally expanded peripheral T cells was not established. Expanded clones belonging to CD8+ T cells outnumbered, on average, those of CD4+.

Regarding this clone: Its specificity is unknown.

Trimming shortened V by 3 bases and J by 5 bases, and 10 bases separated the two germline ends. Germline lookup yields CDR1 MDHEN and CDR2 SYDVKM. This CDR3 contains 13 residues. The data were produced by immunoSEQ multiplex PCR, yet TCRdb's version contains in-frame clones alone and is incomplete. The repertoire consists of tens of thousands of clones, with roughly 90% occurring once and the leading ten covering about 0.7%. The TCR was taken from an adult with an advanced solid tumor such as melanoma, head and neck, liver or kidney cancer. This specimen consisted of CD4+ or CD8+ T cells sorted from blood, obtained in a trial of the OX40 agonist ivuxolimab. The V gene is TRBV28, the J gene TRBJ1-1; D is unclear. The CDR3 nucleotides are TGTGCCAGCAGTTTGATCTTTGGGACTGAAGCTTTCTTT. Protein product: CASSLIFGTEAFF.